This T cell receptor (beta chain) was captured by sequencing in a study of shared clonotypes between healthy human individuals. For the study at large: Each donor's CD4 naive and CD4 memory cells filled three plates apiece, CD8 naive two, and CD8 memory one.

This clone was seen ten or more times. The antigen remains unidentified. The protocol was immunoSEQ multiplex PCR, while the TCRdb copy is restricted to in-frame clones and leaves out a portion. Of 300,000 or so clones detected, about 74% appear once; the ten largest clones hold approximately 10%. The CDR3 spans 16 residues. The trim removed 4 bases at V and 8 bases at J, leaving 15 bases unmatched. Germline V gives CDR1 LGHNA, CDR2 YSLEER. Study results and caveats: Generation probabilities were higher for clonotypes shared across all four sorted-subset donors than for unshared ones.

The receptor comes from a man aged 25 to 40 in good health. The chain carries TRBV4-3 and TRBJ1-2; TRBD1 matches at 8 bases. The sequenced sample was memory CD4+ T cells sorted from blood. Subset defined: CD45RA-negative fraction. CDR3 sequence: CASSRGPGQAFEGYTF. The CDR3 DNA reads TGCGCCAGCAGCCGGGGACCGGGACAGGCTTTCGAAGGCTACACCTTC.